This entry features one T cell receptor beta chain sequence. Its antigen is currently unknown. The source of the sample is a study of OX40 agonist ivuxolimab in advanced cancers. Study-level background: Patients enrolled in dose escalation were diagnosed with hepatocellular carcinoma, melanoma, renal cell or head and neck cancer. Partial responses, seen in three patients, involved one hepatocellular carcinoma and two cutaneous melanomas.

Whole-study findings and limits: Expanded peripheral T cell antigen specificity was not determined.

Clones were sequenced by immunoSEQ multiplex PCR, and TCRdb holds only the in-frame ones, with some missing. Of tens of thousands of clones detected, 80% to 85% appear once; the ten largest clones hold under 2.5%. This TCR was recovered from an adult with an advanced solid tumor such as melanoma, head and neck, liver or kidney cancer. The sample here was CD4+ or CD8+ T cells sorted from blood, taken in a trial of the OX40 agonist ivuxolimab.

The CDR3 DNA is TGTGCCTGGAGTGTGGCGGGGTTAGAGACCCAGTACTTC. Translated: CAWSVAGLETQYF. The chain is built from TRBV30 and TRBJ2-5, with D possibly TRBD2 on 6 matching bases. The germline V gene has CDR1 GTSNPN and CDR2 SVGIG (reference sequence). V dropped 0 bases and J dropped 4 bases, with 9 bases sitting between them. CDR3 length equals 13 residues.